This T cell receptor (beta chain) was obtained from a study of T cells in Graves' hyperthyroidism and ophthalmopathy. General study findings and limits: The model predicted ophthalmopathy a median around 6.5 months before onset.

On this clonotype itself: Its antigen remains unknown.

Per germline, CDR1 MNHNS and CDR2 SASEGT. The CDR3 sequence is 15 residues long. Trimming took 0 bases from V and 4 from J; bases not matched to a gene: 3. Amplification yielded TCR beta CDR3 regions, with RNA transcripts as the source. First-round RT-PCR with HTBI primers amplified the TCR CDR3 region. TCRdb analysed the multiplex PCR reads with MiXCR anew, one entry per CDR3 protein. The sample lists over 500,000 distinct CDR3 sequences, 15% to 20% occurring once. The study included ophthalmopathy patients with Clinical Activity Score at least 3, NOSPECS grade at least 4 and duration under 3 months. Criteria for exclusion of patients were uncontrolled infection, other autoimmune disease, pregnancy or lactation.

The sample taken for sequencing was blood. The rearrangement links TRBV6-1 to TRBJ1-3, with 7 bases matching TRBD1. The TCR originated in a woman aged 18-29 years with Graves' ophthalmopathy. In DNA form, the CDR3 reads TGTGCCAGCAGTGAAGCGACAGGGTCCGGAAACACCATATATTTT. Protein product: CASSEATGSGNTIYF.